A selection of T cell receptor beta chains follows, all from one sample in a study of blood T cell repertoires in COVID-19. Generated by immunoSEQ multiplex PCR, the TCRdb table keeps only in-frame clones and is missing some. The sample lists around 200,000 clones, 70% to 90% occurring once. Sequencing was done on a sample of peripheral blood. These receptor sequences come from a woman older than 75 in a cohort sampled during active or convalescent COVID-19. Each CDR3 is given with its conserved first and last residue. A D gene is named only where the DNA matches it firmly. The size of a clone is reported for some rows only, either as once, few or many, or as a class for expanded clones.

j_call: TRBJ1-2; d_call: TRBD1; v_call: TRBV6-6; clone_size: -; cdr3_nt: TGTGCCAGCAGTTATGCCGGGACAGGGCCCTATGGCTACACCTTC; cdr3_aa: CASSYAGTGPYGYTF
j_call: TRBJ2-1; d_call: TRBD2; v_call: TRBV4-1; clone_size: once; cdr3_nt: TGCGCCAGCAGCCAGTCACTAGCGGGGGTCTACAATGAGCAGTTCTTC; cdr3_aa: CASSQSLAGVYNEQFF
j_call: TRBJ2-2; d_call: TRBD2; v_call: TRBV6-4; clone_size: few; cdr3_nt: TGTGCCAGCACAAAACTAGCGGGAGGATCGGACACCGGGGAGCTGTTTTTT; cdr3_aa: CASTKLAGGSDTGELFF
j_call: TRBJ2-3; d_call: -; v_call: TRBV3-1/TRBV3-2; clone_size: -; cdr3_nt: TGTGCCAGCAGCCATCCTATCCTGGCAGATACGCAGTATTTT; cdr3_aa: CASSHPILADTQYF
j_call: TRBJ2-5; d_call: -; v_call: TRBV7-9; clone_size: -; cdr3_nt: TGTGCCAGCAGCTTGTATCTTGCAGGGGCCGGTGAGACCCAGTACTTC; cdr3_aa: CASSLYLAGAGETQYF
j_call: TRBJ2-5; d_call: -; v_call: TRBV4-3; clone_size: -; cdr3_nt: TGCGCCAGCAGCCAAGACAGGGAAGAGACCCAGTACTTC; cdr3_aa: CASSQDREETQYF
j_call: TRBJ1-4; d_call: -; v_call: TRBV30; clone_size: -; cdr3_nt: TGTGCCTCAAAATCGGGGGCAACTAATGAAAAACTGTTTTTT; cdr3_aa: CASKSGATNEKLFF
j_call: TRBJ1-5; d_call: -; v_call: TRBV6-6; clone_size: -; cdr3_nt: TGTGCCAGCAGTGAGAGCAATCAGCCCCAGCATTTT; cdr3_aa: CASSESNQPQHF
j_call: TRBJ2-3; d_call: TRBD2; v_call: TRBV7-2; clone_size: -; cdr3_nt: TGTGCCAGCAGCTTGGGACTAGCTGGGGCAGATACGCAGTATTTT; cdr3_aa: CASSLGLAGADTQYF
j_call: TRBJ2-5; d_call: TRBD2; v_call: TRBV7-9; clone_size: -; cdr3_nt: TGTGCCAGCAGGGGACTAGCGGGTGAGACCCAGTACTTC; cdr3_aa: CASRGLAGETQYF
j_call: TRBJ1-2; d_call: -; v_call: TRBV7-9; clone_size: -; cdr3_nt: TGTGCCAGCAGCTTACTTCATTTCTCGGACTCTGATGGCTATGGCTACACCTTC; cdr3_aa: CASSLLHFSDSDGYGYTF
j_call: TRBJ2-2; d_call: TRBD2; v_call: TRBV5-1; clone_size: -; cdr3_nt: TGCGCCACCACAACACTAGCGGGAGGGACCGGGGAGCTGTTTTTT; cdr3_aa: CATTTLAGGTGELFF
j_call: TRBJ2-7; d_call: TRBD1; v_call: TRBV7-9; clone_size: once; cdr3_nt: TGTGCCAGCAGCTTGGCAGGGGGCTACGAGCAGTACTTC; cdr3_aa: CASSLAGGYEQYF
j_call: TRBJ1-2; d_call: TRBD1; v_call: TRBV10-3; clone_size: -; cdr3_nt: TGTGCCATCAGTGCAACAGGGGGGTCGAATGGCTACACCTTC; cdr3_aa: CAISATGGSNGYTF
j_call: TRBJ1-5; d_call: -; v_call: TRBV7-9; clone_size: -; cdr3_nt: TGTGCCAGCAGCTCGGGGGGCAGCTCCAATCAGCCCCAGCATTTT; cdr3_aa: CASSSGGSSNQPQHF
j_call: TRBJ2-5; d_call: -; v_call: TRBV18; clone_size: -; cdr3_nt: TGTGCCAGCTCACCTACACCCCGAGAGACCCAGTACTTC; cdr3_aa: CASSPTPRETQYF